Following are 7 T cell receptor beta chains from one sample sequenced in a study of STAT3 mutations in large granular lymphocyte leukemia. Antigens for these TCRs are unknown. Assay used: immunoSEQ multiplex PCR; TCRdb lists only in-frame clones, some missing. The sample includes more than 4,000 clones, roughly two thirds of them seen just once. General study findings and limits: At least one immunodominant TCR beta clonotype appeared in every T-cell large granular lymphocyte leukemia patient.

The sequencing sample was made of peripheral blood mononuclear cells. The receptors shown here come from a man in his fifties or sixties with T-cell large granular lymphocyte leukemia. Some clones in this sample may be carry-over from other donors' samples.

The CDR3 sequence is CASSLVGNEKLFF. Here the CDR3 DNA reads TGTGCCAGCAGCTTAGTTGGTAATGAAAAACTGTTTTTT. The chain employs TRBV7-8 and TRBJ1-4; no clear D. The CDR3 sequence is 13 residues long. The V end lost 1 base, the J end lost 4 bases, and 4 bases lay between the germline ends. Germline assignment: CDR1 SGHVS and CDR2 FQNEAQ.

This clone was seen a few times. The chain links TRBV4-3 to TRBJ2-1; D ambiguous. Germline V CDR1 and CDR2: LGHNA, YSLEER. The CDR3 runs 12 residues. Trimming shortened V by 6 bases and J by 6 bases, and 9 bases separated the two germline ends. CDR3 DNA sequence: TGCGCCAGCAGTAATTTCCGCAATGAGCAGTTCTTC. Protein product: CASSNFRNEQFF.

The chain couples TRBV5-1 to TRBJ1-2, with 8 bases identical to TRBD1. Germline CDR1 and CDR2: SGHRS and YFSETQ. This CDR3 comprises 16 residues. The V segment lost 0 bases and the J segment 4 bases; nucleotides outside the gene matches: 8. CDR3 in DNA: TGCGCCAGCAGCTTGGCAGGGGGCGGAGGTTCCTATGGCTACACCTTC. It yields the protein CASSLAGGGGSYGYTF.

V and J are TRBV5-4 and TRBJ1-6; weak D call: TRBD1 (5 bases). Germline V lookup: CDR1 SGHNT, CDR2 YYREEE (reference sequence). V lost 1 base and J 11 bases, leaving 16 bases between the germline ends. The CDR3 has 15 amino acids. CDR3 sequence reads: CASSLSGQDWTPLHF. Written as DNA, the CDR3 is TGTGCCAGCAGCTTGTCAGGGCAGGATTGGACACCCCTCCACTTT.

For the CDR3, the DNA is TGTGCCAGCAGTGAGAAAAGCAATCAGCCCCAGCATTTT. Residues: CASSEKSNQPQHF. This chain uses TRBV6-5 with TRBJ1-5, with D uncertain. Trimming shortened V by 5 bases and J by 1 base, and 6 bases separated the two germline ends. Germline V gives CDR1 MNHEY, CDR2 SVGAGI. The CDR3 length is 13 residues.

J is TRBJ2-7 and V is TRBV10-2; D is uncertain. CDR1 WSHSY and CDR2 SAAADI come from the germline V gene. There are 13 residues in the CDR3. Between the trimmed V and J ends, which lost 4 bases and 2 bases, there was a span of 9 bases. As DNA, the CDR3 is TGCGCCAGCAGTGTTTCCATTACCTACGAGCAGTACTTC. Protein product: CASSVSITYEQYF.

V gene TRBV5-1 combines with J gene TRBJ1-2; no firm D call. This CDR3 is 13 amino acids long. Germline V gene data show CDR1 as SGHRS and CDR2 as YFSETQ. The V end was cut by 4 bases, the J end by 8 bases, with 15 bases between. The CDR3 reads CASSTTLDGGYTF. CDR3 bases: TGCGCCAGCAGCACGACACTCGACGGGGGCTACACCTTC.